What follows are 14 T cell receptor beta chains derived from one specimen sequenced in a study of cytomegalovirus exposure and HLA in healthy donors. Use of 60 Vbeta and 13 Jbeta primers characterized the PCR. Clones were read by immunoSEQ multiplex PCR, and TCRdb kept only the in-frame ones, dropping some. The sample contains around 150,000 clones, approximately 80% of which appear only once. The sample taken for sequencing was PBMCs. The source of these receptors is a male donor in good health and CMV-seronegative.

The chain carries TRBV29-1 and TRBJ2-3; 7 positions agree with TRBD2. V was clipped by 1 base and J by 4 bases; unmatched bases: 2. The germline gives CDR1 SQVTM, CDR2 ANQGSEA. The CDR3 length is 13 residues. CDR3 DNA: TGCAGCGTTGAAGGCGGGGGTTCAGATACGCAGTATTTT. The encoded protein is CSVEGGGSDTQYF.

Worth noting for this clone: Other DNA sequences from this sample encode an identical CDR3 as well. The chain is built from TRBV2 and TRBJ1-6; the match to TRBD1 covers 8 bases. V was clipped by 2 bases and J by 9 bases; unmatched bases: 6. The CDR3 totals 15 residues. Looked up from germline, CDR1 is SNHLY and CDR2 is FYNNEI. The CDR3 region is CASSESRTGLSPLHF. The CDR3 nucleotides read TGTGCCAGCAGTGAAAGCCGGACAGGGCTTTCACCCCTCCACTTT. The entire variable domain, with the rest obtained from reference TRBV2 and TRBJ1-6, is as follows: EPEVTQTPSHQVTQMGQEVILRCVPISNHLYFYWYRQILGQKVEFLVSFYNNEISEKSEIFDDQFSVERPDGSNFTLKIRSTKLEDSAMYFCASSESRTGLSPLHFGNGTRLTVT.

The rearrangement joins TRBV7-6 to TRBJ2-7, with 8 positions matching TRBD1. The CDR3 runs 14 residues. J lost 7 bases, V lost 2 bases, and 7 bases had no gene match. The germline V gene has CDR1 SGHVS and CDR2 FNYEAQ. The CDR3: CASSLSGGLGEQYF. In DNA form, the CDR3 reads TGTGCCAGCAGCTTATCAGGGGGCTTAGGTGAGCAGTACTTC. The full variable domain, rest sourced from reference TRBV7-6 and TRBJ2-7, is GAGVSQSPRYKVTKRGQDVALRCDPISGHVSLYWYRQALGQGPEFLTYFNYEAQQDKSGLPNDRFSAERPEGSISTLTIQRTEQRDSAMYRCASSLSGGLGEQYFGPGTRLTVT.

The V gene is TRBV9, the J gene TRBJ2-1; D unclear. Trimming pared 5 bases from V and 7 bases from J, leaving 10 bases between. The CDR3 extends over 12 amino acids. Germline V lookup: CDR1 SGDLS, CDR2 YYNGEE. The CDR3 coding sequence is TGTGCCAGCAGTGCTACCCCAAATGAGCAGTTCTTC. This gives the protein CASSATPNEQFF.

This chain uses TRBV9 with TRBJ2-5, with D possibly matching TRBD2 (7 bases). The J call is doubtful: the DNA matches TRBJ2-7 better. Germline values: CDR1 SGDLS, CDR2 YYNGEE. The CDR3 runs 14 residues. Here the CDR3 reads CASSLGGGPYEQYF. The CDR3, as DNA: TGTGCCAGCAGCCTTGGGGGGGGGCCCTACGAGCAGTACTTC.

The table lists this clone with a count of one. This rearrangement joins TRBV6-1 to TRBJ2-1, with a possible D match to TRBD1 (6 bases). This CDR3 is built from 15 residues. Trimming cost V 4 bases and J 10 bases, with 20 bases left between them. CDR1 is MNHNS, CDR2 SASEGT, per germline. The CDR3 reads CASSGNREVMGEQFF. CDR3 nucleotides: TGTGCCAGCAGTGGCAACAGGGAAGTGATGGGCGAGCAGTTCTTC.

This chain connects TRBV12-5 to TRBJ1-2; 8 bases fit TRBD1. V lost 3 bases, J lost 7 bases, and 7 bases stayed unmatched. The CDR3 runs 14 residues. The germline CDR1 and CDR2 sequences are LGHNT and FRNRAP. CDR3 sequence reads: CASGFLTGAGGYTF. CDR3 sequence (DNA): TGTGCTAGTGGTTTCCTGACAGGGGCGGGTGGCTACACCTTC.

This chain links TRBV10-3 with TRBJ1-2; D is ambiguous. The CDR3 totals 12 residues. V was shortened by 0 bases and J by 5 bases, with 4 bases between the two germline ends. Germline values: CDR1 ENHRY, CDR2 SYGVKD. The chain's CDR3 is CAISESPYGYTF. Written as DNA, the CDR3 is TGTGCCATCAGTGAGTCTCCGTATGGCTACACCTTC.

The chain joins TRBV5-5 to TRBJ2-7, with a weak D call TRBD2 (6 bases). V shed 1 base and J shed 2 bases, with 10 bases lying between them. The CDR3 loop spans 14 amino acids. Germline V gene data show CDR1 as SGHKS and CDR2 as YYEKEE (reference sequence). The CDR3 protein is CASSLMGTAYEQYF. The CDR3 nucleotides read TGTGCCAGCAGCTTGATGGGGACTGCCTACGAGCAGTACTTC.

The chain employs TRBV5-4 and TRBJ2-1, with D tentatively TRBD2 (7 bases). The CDR3 consists of 16 residues. V was cut by 5 bases and J by 4 bases, with 19 bases left in between. Germline V gives CDR1 SGHNT, CDR2 YYREEE (reference sequence). The CDR3 here is CASSTGGGGSYNEQFF. Written as DNA, the CDR3 is TGTGCCAGCAGTACCGGAGGGGGGGGGTCATACAATGAGCAGTTCTTC.

The chain recombines TRBV2 with TRBJ2-1; TRBD2 might be the D (6 bases). CDR1 and CDR2 (germline): SNHLY, FYNNEI. This CDR3 has 15 amino acids. Between the trimmed V and J ends, which lost 3 bases and 0 bases, there was a span of 9 bases. The CDR3 loop reads CASSERGPSYNEQFF. DNA for the CDR3: TGTGCCAGCAGTGAGCGGGGACCCTCCTACAATGAGCAGTTCTTC.

This clone is a singleton in its sample. The rearrangement joins TRBV9 to TRBJ2-1, with 13 bases identical to TRBD2. CDR1 and CDR2 (germline): SGDLS, YYNGEE. V lost 3 bases, J lost 11 bases, and 5 bases stayed unmatched. This CDR3 is 14 amino acids long. Written as DNA, the CDR3 is TGTGCCAGCAGCGGGACTAGCGGGAGTCCTAAGCAGTTCTTC. Translating gives CASSGTSGSPKQFF.

This sequence joins TRBV9 and TRBJ2-1; 9 bases line up with TRBD2. The CDR3 extends over 15 amino acids. V dropped 3 bases and J dropped 6; count of bases not matched to a gene: 7. From germline, CDR1 is SGDLS and CDR2 YYNGEE. The DNA for the CDR3 is TGTGCCAGCAGCGCCAGCGGGGGGACGACCAATGAGCAGTTCTTC. Amino acids: CASSASGGTTNEQFF.

The chain employs TRBV5-1 and TRBJ2-1; 9 bases are a match to TRBD1. The V and J ends lost 3 bases and 8 bases, in that order; junction bases with no gene match: 9. The CDR3 runs 15 residues. Germline CDR1 SGHRS, CDR2 YFSETQ. The CDR3 DNA reads TGCGCCAGCAGCTCTAACAGGGGGCGTTTGGATGAGCAGTTCTTC. As protein: CASSSNRGRLDEQFF.